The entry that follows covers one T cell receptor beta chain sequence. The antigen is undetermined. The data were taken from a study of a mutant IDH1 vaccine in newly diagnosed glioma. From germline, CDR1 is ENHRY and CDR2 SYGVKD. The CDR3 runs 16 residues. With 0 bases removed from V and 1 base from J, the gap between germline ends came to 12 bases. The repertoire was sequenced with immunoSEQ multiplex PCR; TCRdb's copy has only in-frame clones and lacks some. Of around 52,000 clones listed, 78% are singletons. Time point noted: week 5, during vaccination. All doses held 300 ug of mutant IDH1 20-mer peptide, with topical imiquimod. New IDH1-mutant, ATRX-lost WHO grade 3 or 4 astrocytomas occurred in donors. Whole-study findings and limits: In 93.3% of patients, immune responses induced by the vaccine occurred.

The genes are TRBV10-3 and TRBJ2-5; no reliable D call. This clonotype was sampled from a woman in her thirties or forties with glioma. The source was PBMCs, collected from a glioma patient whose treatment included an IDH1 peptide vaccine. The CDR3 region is CAISESISASQETQYF. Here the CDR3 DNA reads TGTGCCATCAGTGAGTCAATAAGCGCTAGCCAAGAGACCCAGTACTTC.